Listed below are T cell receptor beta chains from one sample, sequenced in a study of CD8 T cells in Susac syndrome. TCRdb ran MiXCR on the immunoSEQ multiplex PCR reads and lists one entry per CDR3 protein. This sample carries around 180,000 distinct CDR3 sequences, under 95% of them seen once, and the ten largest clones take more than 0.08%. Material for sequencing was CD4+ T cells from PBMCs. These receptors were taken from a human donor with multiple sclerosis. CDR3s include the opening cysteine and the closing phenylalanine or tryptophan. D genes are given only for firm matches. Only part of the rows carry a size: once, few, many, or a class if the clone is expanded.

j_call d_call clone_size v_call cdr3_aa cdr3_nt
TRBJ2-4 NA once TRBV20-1 CSAQRTIAKNIQYF TGCAGTGCCCAACGGACGATAGCCAAAAACATTCAGTACTTC
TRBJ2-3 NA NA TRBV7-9 CASSLSDTQYF TGTGCCAGCAGCTTATCAGATACGCAGTATTTT
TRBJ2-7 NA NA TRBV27 CASRSGDSYEQYF TGTGCCAGCAGATCCGGGGACTCCTACGAGCAGTACTTC
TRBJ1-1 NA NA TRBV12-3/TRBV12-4 CASSRGGVLDTEAFF TGTGCCAGCAGTCGAGGGGGGGTTTTGGACACTGAAGCTTTCTTT
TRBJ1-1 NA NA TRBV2 CASSDSSLNTEAFF TGTGCCAGCAGTGACAGCTCACTGAACACTGAAGCTTTCTTT
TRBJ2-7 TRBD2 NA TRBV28 CASSLRASGRYEQYF TGTGCCAGCAGTTTACGAGCTAGCGGGCGGTACGAGCAGTACTTC
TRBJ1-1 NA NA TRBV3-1 CASRGDMNTEAFF TGTGCCAGCAGGGGGGACATGAACACTGAAGCTTTCTTT
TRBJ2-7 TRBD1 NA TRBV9 CASSVAPTGDEQYF TGTGCCAGCAGCGTAGCCCCGACAGGGGACGAGCAGTACTTC
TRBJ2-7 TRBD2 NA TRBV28 CAAGLATYEQYF TGTGCCGCTGGACTAGCGACCTACGAGCAGTACTTC
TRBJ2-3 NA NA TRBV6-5 CASTKGAHTDTQYF TGTGCCAGCACCAAAGGGGCCCACACAGATACGCAGTATTTT
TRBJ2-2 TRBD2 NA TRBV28 CASSMLAGGRDTGELFF TGTGCCAGCAGTATGTTAGCGGGGGGGCGAGACACCGGGGAGCTGTTTTTT
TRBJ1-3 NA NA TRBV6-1 CASSEGRSGNTIYF TGTGCCAGCAGTGAAGGGCGCTCTGGAAACACCATATATTTT
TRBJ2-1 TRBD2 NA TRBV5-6 CASTIRGLAGTNEQFF TGTGCCAGCACCATCCGGGGACTAGCGGGCACCAATGAGCAGTTCTTC
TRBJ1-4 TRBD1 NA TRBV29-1 CSGGTEEKLFF TGCAGCGGCGGGACAGAAGAAAAACTGTTTTTT
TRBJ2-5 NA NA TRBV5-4 CASSLWRGRETQYF TGTGCCAGCAGCTTGTGGAGAGGGAGGGAGACCCAGTACTTC
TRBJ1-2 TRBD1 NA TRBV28 CASSSGGGSLYGYTF TGTGCCAGCAGTAGCGGAGGGGGCTCGCTCTATGGCTACACCTTC
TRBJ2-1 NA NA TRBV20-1 CSASPVVGTDEQFF TGCAGTGCTTCTCCCGTGGTGGGAACGGATGAGCAGTTCTTC
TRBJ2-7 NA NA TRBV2 CASSVPGSYEQYF TGTGCCAGCAGTGTTCCGGGCTCCTACGAGCAGTACTTC
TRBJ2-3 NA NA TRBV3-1 CASSQIVAGQPQYF TGTGCCAGCAGCCAAATCGTGGCGGGACAGCCGCAGTATTTT
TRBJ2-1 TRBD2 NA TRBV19 CASRTSGGVNEQFF TGTGCCAGTAGAACTAGCGGGGGAGTGAATGAGCAGTTCTTC